This T cell receptor beta chain was observed in a study of blood T cell repertoires in COVID-19 (dated by TCRdb to 2018 to 2021). Looking at the study overall: Collaborator samples came from the United States, Italy and Spain and covered acute and convalescent phases of COVID-19. Samples came from the ongoing ImmuneRACE study (first 160 participants) plus 1,254 subjects from 6 global collaborators. The dataset comprised deeply sampled blood TCRbeta repertoires from subjects exposed to, actively infected with, or recovered from COVID-19. Where HLA class I and class II types were available, the types were taken from metadata supplied by the sample provider, not from assay-based typing. The sample metadata nearly always contained a de-identified subject ID, COVID-19 status, age in years and sex. A freely available public database, intended as a resource for researchers studying the immune response to SARS-CoV-2, is where the repertoires were released. The material from the prospective study consisted of cDNA or gDNA derived from T cells, B-cell-depleted T cells, or PBMCs. Results and caveats for the whole study, not just this receptor: The quantity of clinical and demographic metadata differed by source and by participant and was supplied without curation.

Of note for this clone: The clone's antigen remains unknown. The sample holds no much larger clone one base away, and base qualities are not on file.

The CDR3 runs 17 amino acids, cysteine and phenylalanine included. The only DNA kept is the CDR3, 51 bases in frame from the first base. V is pared back by 0 bases and J by 1 base, with 13 bases lying between the germline termini. CDR1 is given as MNHEY and CDR2 as SVGEGT, both from the germline V gene. Collaborating institutions collected whole blood in K2EDTA tubes following their own protocols. For TCRbeta analysis, collaborators shipped samples in one of three forms: frozen whole blood, isolated PBMCs, or DNA extracted from either of those sample types. TCRbeta CDR3 regions were amplified from genomic DNA by means of the immunoSEQ Assay, a bias-controlled multiplex PCR. The paper's data handling went like this. The number of nucleated cells in each sample was estimated from the amplification of reference gene primers within the assay. To quantify the absolute abundance of each unique TCRbeta CDR3 rearrangement, sequence reads were collapsed and filtered. For each sample, productive Simpson clonality was calculated as the square root of Simpson's diversity index over productive rearrangements. Not all clones reach the TCRdb copy of this immuneACCESS table, which keeps in-frame sequences only. Checked studies attribute under half of the gap to unresolved V genes and leave the rest unexplained. For V, J and clone size, that table is used; D and trimming come from the DNA. Across this sample there are roughly 140,000 clones, with roughly nine tenths seen only once. Jointly, the top ten make up under 2.5% of the sample.

This clonotype was sampled from a woman aged 65 to 85 with acute or convalescent COVID-19. Source material: peripheral blood. The V gene is TRBV6-2 or TRBV6-3 and the J gene is TRBJ1-5, with TRBD1 as a weak D call on 5 bases. The CDR3 reads as follows: CASSYSQGRRSNQPQHF. The DNA sequence is TGTGCCAGCAGTTACTCGCAGGGAAGGCGAAGCAATCAGCCCCAGCATTTT.